A few counts support the clone carrying this T cell receptor beta chain. Antigen unknown. The data were obtained in a study of beta chain features in type 1 diabetes. The wider study: Patients were similar to healthy donors in age and gender (as well as in cell yields). General study findings and limits: For Type 1 diabetes patients, all four CD4+ subsets carried TCRB CDR3s that were moderately but significantly shorter. The naive, central memory and Treg TCRB repertoires looked more alike in patients than they did in healthy donors.

Sorted CD4+ subsets: naive, central memory, regulatory, stem cell-like memory (CD45RO/CCR7/CD25/CD127/CD95/CD27 panel). Investigators reverse transcribed all isolated RNA, so they sequenced expressed TCRB transcripts. Assay used: immunoSEQ multiplex PCR; TCRdb lists only in-frame clones, some missing. This table has around 290,000 clones, approximately 8.1% appearing once. Source material: central memory CD4+ T cells from blood. This sequence originates from a woman under 30 in good health.

The CDR3 DNA sequence: TGCGCCAGCAGCCTCTCTGGGGCCAACGTCCTGACTTTC. Encoded protein: CASSLSGANVLTF. The genes are TRBV4-3 and TRBJ2-6; D not resolved. Germline values: CDR1 LGHNA, CDR2 YSLEER. V was clipped by 4 bases and J by 0 bases, with 1 base between them. This CDR3 contains 13 residues.